This is a list of T cell receptor beta chains from one sample in a study of T cell changes during pregnancy in multiple sclerosis. Assay used: immunoSEQ multiplex PCR; TCRdb lists only in-frame clones, some missing. The sample consists of about 21,000 clones, approximately 90% of them appearing once. Material: CD4+ T cells from peripheral blood mononuclear cells, obtained in the third trimester of pregnancy. Every receptor here comes from a female donor with multiple sclerosis, enrolled in a pregnancy study. Each CDR3 is given with its conserved first and last residue. The order of the fields is clone size, V gene, D gene, J gene, CDR3 protein, CDR3 DNA. A D gene is named only where the DNA matches it firmly. Size values are once, few and many counts, or a class for expanded clones, and some rows have none.

NA	TRBV5-1	NA	TRBJ2-5	CASSPSAPETQYF	TGCGCCAGCAGCCCCAGTGCCCCGGAGACCCAGTACTTC
NA	TRBV7-8	TRBD1	TRBJ2-1	CASRSDRGAYNEQFF	TGTGCCAGCAGATCTGACAGGGGGGCCTACAATGAGCAGTTCTTC
once	TRBV18	TRBD1	TRBJ1-2	CASSPPGQGDGYTF	TGTGCCAGCTCACCACCCGGACAGGGCGATGGCTACACCTTC
NA	TRBV6-5	NA	TRBJ1-1	CASSYSRSLMNTEAFF	TGTGCCAGCAGTTACTCGAGAAGTCTCATGAACACTGAAGCTTTCTTT
few	TRBV7-9	NA	TRBJ2-1	CASSPPLRRASYNEQFF	TGTGCCAGCAGCCCCCCACTACGCAGGGCTTCCTACAATGAGCAGTTCTTC
few	TRBV2	NA	TRBJ1-1	CASSDEGWGEAFF	TGTGCCAGCAGTGATGAGGGTTGGGGTGAAGCTTTCTTT
NA	TRBV19	TRBD1	TRBJ1-2	CASSTRPGTGARDYGYTF	TGTGCCAGTAGTACCCGTCCCGGGACAGGGGCGCGTGACTATGGCTACACCTTC
NA	TRBV9	NA	TRBJ1-1	CASSPAGQANTEAFF	TGTGCCAGCAGCCCCGCGGGCCAAGCGAACACTGAAGCTTTCTTT
NA	TRBV5-1	TRBD2	TRBJ2-1	CASSLRISGGFGNEQFF	TGCGCCAGCAGCTTGCGGATTAGCGGGGGTTTCGGGAATGAGCAGTTCTTC
NA	TRBV7-2	TRBD1	TRBJ1-5	CASSFSSTGGQPQHF	TGTGCCAGCAGCTTTTCGTCGACAGGGGGCCAGCCCCAGCATTTT
NA	TRBV30	TRBD1	TRBJ1-4	CAWSKGDSNEKLFF	TGTGCCTGGAGTAAGGGGGACAGTAATGAAAAACTGTTTTTT
once	TRBV2	NA	TRBJ2-3	CASKAGATDTQYF	TGTGCCAGCAAGGCAGGGGCCACAGATACGCAGTATTTT
NA	TRBV28	TRBD1	TRBJ2-7	CAALSGTGDEQYF	TGTGCCGCCCTGTCCGGGACAGGGGACGAGCAGTACTTC
NA	TRBV11-2	NA	TRBJ2-5	CASSSGLGGLETQYF	TGTGCCAGCAGCTCCGGACTGGGGGGATTAGAGACCCAGTACTTC
NA	TRBV4-1	NA	TRBJ2-7	CASSQDRVRWRGGSYEQYF	TGCGCCAGCAGCCAAGATCGAGTGCGGTGGAGGGGTGGGTCCTACGAGCAGTACTTC
NA	TRBV2	NA	TRBJ1-4	CASGKDYNEKLFF	TGTGCCAGCGGGAAAGACTATAATGAAAAACTGTTTTTT